This TCR beta chain is from a study of T cells expressing NK-cell markers. TCRdb re-called the 5' RACE reads; one entry per CDR3 protein, DNA not given. In all, the sample yields fewer than 400,000 distinct CDR3 sequences. The CDR3 spans 14 residues. This sequence was found in a woman aged 50 to 60 in good health. The rearrangement links TRBV12-3 or TRBV12-4 to TRBJ2-4. The sample taken for sequencing was blood T cells: a sorted CD56 or NKG2C T cell subset, CD4+ or CD8+ T cells, or bulk PBMC T cells (not recorded which). This CDR3 is CASSFSLAKNIQYF.